The clone carrying this T cell receptor beta chain was recorded once. This CDR3 contains 16 residues. It was at deep level that the assay was run. Method: immunoSEQ multiplex PCR; TCRdb's copy keeps in-frame clones and lacks some. The profile shows under 600,000 clones, 95% to 98% of them singletons. Positively selected for CCR7, the CD45RO-negative cells used as naive CD8 cells excluded terminally differentiated effector memory CD45RA+ cells. These data belong to a study of shared clonotypes between healthy human individuals. This TCR came from a man aged 25-45 years in good health. The chain combines TRBV21-1 with TRBJ2-2; TRBD2, the D gene given by the table, was not confirmed from the DNA. TRBV21-1 is a documented pseudogene. The sample comprised naive CD8+ T cells sorted from blood. DNA for the CDR3: TGTGCCAGCAGCAAAAGAAGCGGTCCGAACACCGGGGAGCTGTTTTTT. It yields the protein CASSKRSGPNTGELFF.